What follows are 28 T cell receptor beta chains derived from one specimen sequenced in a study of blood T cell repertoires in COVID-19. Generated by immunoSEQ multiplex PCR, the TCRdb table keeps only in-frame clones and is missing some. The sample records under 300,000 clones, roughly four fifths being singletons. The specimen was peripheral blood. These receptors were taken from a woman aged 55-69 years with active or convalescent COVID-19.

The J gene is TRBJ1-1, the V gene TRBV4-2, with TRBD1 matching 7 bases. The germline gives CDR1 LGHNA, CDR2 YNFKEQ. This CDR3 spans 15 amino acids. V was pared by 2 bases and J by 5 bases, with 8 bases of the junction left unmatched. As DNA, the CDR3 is TGTGCCAGCAGCCAACTCCTAGGGGGCTGGACTGAAGCTTTCTTT. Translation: CASSQLLGGWTEAFF.

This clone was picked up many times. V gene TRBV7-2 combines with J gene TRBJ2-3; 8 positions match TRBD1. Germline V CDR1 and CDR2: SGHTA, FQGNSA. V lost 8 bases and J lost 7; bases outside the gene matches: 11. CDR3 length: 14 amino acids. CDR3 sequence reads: CASAAPQGAYTQYF. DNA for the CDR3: TGTGCCAGCGCCGCCCCGCAGGGGGCCTATACGCAGTATTTT.

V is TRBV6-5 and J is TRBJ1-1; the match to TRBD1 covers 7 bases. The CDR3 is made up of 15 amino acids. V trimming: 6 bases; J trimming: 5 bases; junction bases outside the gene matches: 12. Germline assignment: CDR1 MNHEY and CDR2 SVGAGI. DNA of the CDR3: TGTGCCAGCAGACCTGCAGGGGGTAGGGAGACTGAAGCTTTCTTT. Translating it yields CASRPAGGRETEAFF.

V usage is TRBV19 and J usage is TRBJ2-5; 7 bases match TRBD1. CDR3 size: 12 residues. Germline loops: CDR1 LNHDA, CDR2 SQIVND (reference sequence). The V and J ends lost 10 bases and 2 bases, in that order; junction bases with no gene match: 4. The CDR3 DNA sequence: TGTGCCACTGACAGGGTTCAAGAGACCCAGTACTTC. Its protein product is CATDRVQETQYF.

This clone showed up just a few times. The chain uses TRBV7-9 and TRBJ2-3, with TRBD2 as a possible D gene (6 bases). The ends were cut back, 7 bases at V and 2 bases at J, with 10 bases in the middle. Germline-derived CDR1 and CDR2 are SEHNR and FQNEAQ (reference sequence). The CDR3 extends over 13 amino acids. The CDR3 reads CASTEGLTDTQYF. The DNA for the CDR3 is TGTGCCAGCACGGAGGGTCTCACAGATACGCAGTATTTT.

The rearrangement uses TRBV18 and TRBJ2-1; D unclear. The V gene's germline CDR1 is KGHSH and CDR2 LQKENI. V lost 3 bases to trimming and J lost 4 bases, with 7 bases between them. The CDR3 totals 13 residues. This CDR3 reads CASSPGTYNEQFF. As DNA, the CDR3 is TGTGCCAGCTCACCGGGCACGTACAATGAGCAGTTCTTC. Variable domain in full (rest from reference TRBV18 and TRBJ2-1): NAGVMQNPRHLVRRRGQEARLRCSPMKGHSHVYWYRQLPEEGLKFMVYLQKENIIDESGMPKERFSAEFPKEGPSILRIQQVVRGDSAAYFCASSPGTYNEQFFGPGTRLTVL.

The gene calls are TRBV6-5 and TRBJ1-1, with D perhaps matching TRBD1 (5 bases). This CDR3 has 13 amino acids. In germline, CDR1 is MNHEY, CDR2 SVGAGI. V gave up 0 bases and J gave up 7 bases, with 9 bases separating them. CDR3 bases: TGTGCCAGCAGTTACTCCAGGGAGGGTGAAGCTTTCTTT. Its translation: CASSYSREGEAFF.

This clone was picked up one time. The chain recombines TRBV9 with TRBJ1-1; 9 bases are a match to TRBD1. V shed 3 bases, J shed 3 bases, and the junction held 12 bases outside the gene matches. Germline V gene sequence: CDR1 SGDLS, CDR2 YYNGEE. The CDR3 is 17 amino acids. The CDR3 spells CASSGNHNRGLDTEAFF. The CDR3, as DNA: TGTGCCAGCAGCGGGAACCACAACAGGGGGCTGGACACTGAAGCTTTCTTT.

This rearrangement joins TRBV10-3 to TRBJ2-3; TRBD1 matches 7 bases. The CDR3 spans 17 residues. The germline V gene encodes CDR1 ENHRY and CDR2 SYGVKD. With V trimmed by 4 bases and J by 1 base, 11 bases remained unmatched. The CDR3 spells CAISAGQRRTRTDTQYF. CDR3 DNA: TGTGCCATCAGTGCGGGACAGCGTAGAACCCGCACAGATACGCAGTATTTT.

CDR3 sequence (DNA): TGTGCCAGCAGCCCTGATCGGGGTGAGACCCAGTACTTC. This gives the protein CASSPDRGETQYF. The V gene is TRBV7-3, the J gene TRBJ2-5; the D gene is possibly TRBD2 (5 bases). The germline V gene has CDR1 SGHTA and CDR2 FQGTGA. Between the trimmed V and J ends, which lost 5 bases and 5 bases, there was a span of 12 bases. The CDR3 loop spans 13 amino acids.

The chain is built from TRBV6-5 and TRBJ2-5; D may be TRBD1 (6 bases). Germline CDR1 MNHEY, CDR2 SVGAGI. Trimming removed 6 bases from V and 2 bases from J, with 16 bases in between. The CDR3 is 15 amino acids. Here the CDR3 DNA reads TGTGCCAGCAGACGCCACAGGGCTAATCAAGAGACCCAGTACTTC. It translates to CASRRHRANQETQYF.

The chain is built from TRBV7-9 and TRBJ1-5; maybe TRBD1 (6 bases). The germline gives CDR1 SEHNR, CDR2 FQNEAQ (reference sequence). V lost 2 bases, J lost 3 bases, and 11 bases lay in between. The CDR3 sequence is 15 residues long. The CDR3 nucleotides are TGTGCCAGCAGCTTATCAGGGGAGCCCAATCAGCCCCAGCATTTT. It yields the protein CASSLSGEPNQPQHF.

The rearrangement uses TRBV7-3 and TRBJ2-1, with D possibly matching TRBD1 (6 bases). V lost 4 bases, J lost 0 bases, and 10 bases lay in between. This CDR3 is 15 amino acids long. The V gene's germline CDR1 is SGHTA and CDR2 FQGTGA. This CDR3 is CASSSRGPSYNEQFF. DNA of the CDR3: TGTGCCAGCAGCTCCAGGGGTCCCTCCTACAATGAGCAGTTCTTC.

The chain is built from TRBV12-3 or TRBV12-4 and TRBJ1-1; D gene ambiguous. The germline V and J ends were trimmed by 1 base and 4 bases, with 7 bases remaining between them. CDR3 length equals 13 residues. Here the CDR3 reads CASSLGGVTEAFF. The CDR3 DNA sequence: TGTGCCAGCAGTTTAGGGGGAGTCACTGAAGCTTTCTTT.

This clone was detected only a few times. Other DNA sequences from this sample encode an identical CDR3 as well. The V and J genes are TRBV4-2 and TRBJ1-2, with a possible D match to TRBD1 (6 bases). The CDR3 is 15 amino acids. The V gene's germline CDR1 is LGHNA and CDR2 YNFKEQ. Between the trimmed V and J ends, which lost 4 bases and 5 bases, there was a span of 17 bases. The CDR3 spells CASSPETGQLYGYTF. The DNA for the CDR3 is TGTGCCAGCAGCCCGGAAACTGGACAGCTTTATGGCTACACCTTC.

In DNA, the CDR3 is TGCGCCAGCAGCCAACGGGCAATCTCCTACAGGGGTGCAACTAATGAAAAACTGTTTTTT. Translation gives CASSQRAISYRGATNEKLFF. This chain connects TRBV4-3 to TRBJ1-4; 7 bases are shared with TRBD1. CDR3 length: 20 residues. Germline V gives CDR1 LGHNA, CDR2 YSLEER. The J segment lost 0 bases and the V segment lost 2 bases, leaving 15 bases of the junction unmatched.

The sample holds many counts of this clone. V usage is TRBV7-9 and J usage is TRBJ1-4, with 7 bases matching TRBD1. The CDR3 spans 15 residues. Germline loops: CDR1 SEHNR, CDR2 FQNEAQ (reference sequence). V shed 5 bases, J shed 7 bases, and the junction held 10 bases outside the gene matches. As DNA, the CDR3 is TGTGCCAGCAGCCCTCAGCAACAGGGGAGTGAAAAACTGTTTTTT. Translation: CASSPQQQGSEKLFF.

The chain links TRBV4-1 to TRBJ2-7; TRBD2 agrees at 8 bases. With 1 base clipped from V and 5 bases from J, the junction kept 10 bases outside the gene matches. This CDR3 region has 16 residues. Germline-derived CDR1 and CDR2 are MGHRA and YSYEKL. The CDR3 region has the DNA TGCGCCAGCAGCCAAGTCGGCGGGGGGACACGGAACGAGCAGTACTTC. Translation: CASSQVGGGTRNEQYF.

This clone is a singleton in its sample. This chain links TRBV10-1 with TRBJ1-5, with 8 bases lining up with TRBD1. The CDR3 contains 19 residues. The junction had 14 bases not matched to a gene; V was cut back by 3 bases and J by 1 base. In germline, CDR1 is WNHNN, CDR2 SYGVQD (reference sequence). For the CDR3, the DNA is TGCGCCAGCAGTGACCCCACTAGTTTGCGGGACAGGAGCAATCAGCCCCAGCATTTT. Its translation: CASSDPTSLRDRSNQPQHF.

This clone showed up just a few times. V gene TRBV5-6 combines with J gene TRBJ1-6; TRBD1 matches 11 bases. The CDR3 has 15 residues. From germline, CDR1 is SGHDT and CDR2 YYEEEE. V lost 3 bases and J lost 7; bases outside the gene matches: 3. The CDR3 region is CASSSRDRGNSPLHF. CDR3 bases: TGTGCCAGCAGCTCGCGGGACAGGGGGAATTCACCCCTCCACTTT.

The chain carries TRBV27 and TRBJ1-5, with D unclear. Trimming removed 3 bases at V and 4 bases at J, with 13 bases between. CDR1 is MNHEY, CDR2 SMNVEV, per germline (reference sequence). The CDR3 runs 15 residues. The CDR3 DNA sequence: TGTGCCAGCAGTTTGCGGCAGGACTCAAATCAGCCCCAGCATTTT. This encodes CASSLRQDSNQPQHF.

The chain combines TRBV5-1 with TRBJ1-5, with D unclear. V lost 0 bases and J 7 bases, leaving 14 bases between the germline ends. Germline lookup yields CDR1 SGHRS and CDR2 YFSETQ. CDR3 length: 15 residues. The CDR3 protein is CASSLVAGSGQPQHF. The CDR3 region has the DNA TGCGCCAGCAGCTTGGTTGCCGGGTCGGGGCAGCCCCAGCATTTT.

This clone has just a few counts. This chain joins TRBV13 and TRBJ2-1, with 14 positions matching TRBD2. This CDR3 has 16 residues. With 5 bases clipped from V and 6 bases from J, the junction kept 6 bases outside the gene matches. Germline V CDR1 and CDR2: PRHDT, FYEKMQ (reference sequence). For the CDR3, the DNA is TGTGCCAGCAGCACCCGGACTAGCGGGGGGTTCAATGAGCAGTTCTTC. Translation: CASSTRTSGGFNEQFF.

As DNA, the CDR3 is TGCACCAGCAGCCAAGTCGGGACAGGGGGCTGGAACACTGAAGCTTTCTTT. It translates to CTSSQVGTGGWNTEAFF. This rearrangement joins TRBV1 to TRBJ1-1; TRBD1 is the table's D call, not checked against the DNA. TRBV1 is tagged as a pseudogene. CDR3 length: 17 amino acids.

CDR3 sequence reads: CASSQMAGGPNEQFF. CDR3 nucleotide sequence: TGCGCCAGCAGCCAGATGGCGGGGGGGCCCAATGAGCAGTTCTTC. The genes are TRBV4-3 and TRBJ2-1; 9 bases line up with TRBD2. J lost 6 bases, V lost 3 bases, and 6 bases had no gene match. Per the germline V gene, CDR1 is LGHNA and CDR2 is YSLEER. This CDR3 is built from 15 residues.

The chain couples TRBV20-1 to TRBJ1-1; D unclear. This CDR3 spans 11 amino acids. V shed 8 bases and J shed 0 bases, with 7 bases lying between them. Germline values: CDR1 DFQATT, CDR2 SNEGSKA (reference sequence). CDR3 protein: CSSVMNTEAFF. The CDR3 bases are TGCAGTTCCGTTATGAACACTGAAGCTTTCTTT.

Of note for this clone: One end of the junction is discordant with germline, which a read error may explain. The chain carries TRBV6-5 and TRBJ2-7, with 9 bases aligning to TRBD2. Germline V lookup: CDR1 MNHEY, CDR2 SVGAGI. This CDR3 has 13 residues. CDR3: CASSPFSGGGPNF. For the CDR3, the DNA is TGTGCCAGCAGCCCGTTTAGCGGGGGTGGTCCTAACTTC.

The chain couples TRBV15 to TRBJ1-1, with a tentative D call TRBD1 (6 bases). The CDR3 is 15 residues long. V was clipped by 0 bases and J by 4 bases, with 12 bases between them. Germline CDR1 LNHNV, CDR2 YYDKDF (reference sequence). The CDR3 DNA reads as TGTGCCACCAGCAGAGATCTCGCAGGGGCCACTGAAGCTTTCTTT. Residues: CATSRDLAGATEAFF.